Described below is a single T cell receptor (beta chain) sequence and its context. Authors' methods: It was from reference gene primer amplification that nucleated cell counts were estimated. Data came from immunoSEQ multiplex PCR; TCRdb stores just in-frame clones and leaves some out. V, J and clone size derive from that table, while D and trimming were established from the DNA sequence. This sample yields 250,000 to 350,000 clones, of which 65% to 85% are seen a single time; around 1.6% belongs to the top ten. This sample was included in a study of blood T cell repertoires in COVID-19. Study background: COVID-19 samples from acute and convalescent phases originated in the United States, Italy and Spain. Sample material is recorded as cDNA or gDNA derived from T cells, B-cell-depleted T cells, or PBMCs.

The CDR3 sequence is 14 residues long. Germline V gene data show CDR1 as MNHNY and CDR2 as SVGAGI (reference sequence). The V gene end was trimmed by 2 bases and the J gene end by 7 bases; junction bases not matched to a gene: 4. Enrollment of patients from Seattle took place during active infection, with longitudinal follow-up. The sample comprised peripheral blood. The TCR comes from a human donor with COVID-19, enrolled during active disease. The donor label of this sample is uncertain. The rearrangement links TRBV6-6 to TRBJ1-4, with 7 bases lining up with TRBD1. The CDR3 DNA follows: TGTGCCAGCAGTTACATGAGACAGGGTGAAAAACTGTTTTTT. Its translation: CASSYMRQGEKLFF.